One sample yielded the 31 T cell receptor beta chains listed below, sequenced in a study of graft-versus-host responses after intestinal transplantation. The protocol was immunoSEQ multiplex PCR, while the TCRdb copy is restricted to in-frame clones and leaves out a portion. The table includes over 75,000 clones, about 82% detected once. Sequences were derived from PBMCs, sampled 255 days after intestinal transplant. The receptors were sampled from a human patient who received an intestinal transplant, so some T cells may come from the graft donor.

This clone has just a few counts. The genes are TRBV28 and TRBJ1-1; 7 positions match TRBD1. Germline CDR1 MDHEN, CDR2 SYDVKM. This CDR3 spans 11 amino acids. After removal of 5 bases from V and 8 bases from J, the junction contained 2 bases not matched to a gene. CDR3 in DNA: TGTGCCAGCAGTCAGGACAGGGAAGCTTTCTTT. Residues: CASSQDREAFF.

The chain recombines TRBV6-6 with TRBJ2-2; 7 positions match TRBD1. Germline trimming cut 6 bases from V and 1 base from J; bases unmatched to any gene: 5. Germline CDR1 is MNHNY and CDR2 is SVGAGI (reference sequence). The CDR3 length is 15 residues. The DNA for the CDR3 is TGTGCCAGCAGCCAGACAGGGTTGAACACCGGGGAGCTGTTTTTT. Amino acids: CASSQTGLNTGELFF.

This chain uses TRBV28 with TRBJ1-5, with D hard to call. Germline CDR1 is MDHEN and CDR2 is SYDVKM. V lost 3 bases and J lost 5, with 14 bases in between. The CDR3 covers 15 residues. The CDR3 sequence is CASSLDGPDHQPQHF. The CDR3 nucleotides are TGTGCCAGCAGTTTGGACGGGCCAGACCATCAGCCCCAGCATTTT.

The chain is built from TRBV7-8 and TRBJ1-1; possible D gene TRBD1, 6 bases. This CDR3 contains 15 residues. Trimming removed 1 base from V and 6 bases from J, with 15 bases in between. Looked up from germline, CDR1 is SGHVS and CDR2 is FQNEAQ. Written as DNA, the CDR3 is TGTGCCAGCAGCTTAGAGCGGGGGGCTAGCCCTGAAGCTTTCTTT. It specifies CASSLERGASPEAFF.

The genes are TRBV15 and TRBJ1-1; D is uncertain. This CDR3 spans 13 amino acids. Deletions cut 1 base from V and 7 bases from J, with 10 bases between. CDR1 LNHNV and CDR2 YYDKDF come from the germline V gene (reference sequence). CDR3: CATSRGALDEAFF. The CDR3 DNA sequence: TGTGCCACCAGCAGAGGCGCGCTTGATGAAGCTTTCTTT.

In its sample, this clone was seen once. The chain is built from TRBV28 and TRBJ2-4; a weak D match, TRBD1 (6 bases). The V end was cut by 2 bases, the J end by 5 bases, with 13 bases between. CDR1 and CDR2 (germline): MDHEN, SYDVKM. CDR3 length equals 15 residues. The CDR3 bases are TGTGCCAGCAGTTTAATGGGGGCCGGTGAAAACATTCAGTACTTC. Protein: CASSLMGAGENIQYF. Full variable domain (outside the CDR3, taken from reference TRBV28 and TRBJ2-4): DVKVTQSSRYLVKRTGEKVFLECVQDMDHENMFWYRQDPGLGLRLIYFSYDVKMKEKGDIPEGYSVSREKKERFSLILESASTNQTSMYLCASSLMGAGENIQYFGAGTRLSVL.

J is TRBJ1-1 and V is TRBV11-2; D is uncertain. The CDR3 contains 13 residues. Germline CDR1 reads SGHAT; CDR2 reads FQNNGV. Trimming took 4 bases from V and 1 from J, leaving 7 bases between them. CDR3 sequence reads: CASSWAENTEAFF. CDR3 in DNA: TGTGCCAGCAGCTGGGCGGAGAACACTGAAGCTTTCTTT.

The CDR3 sequence is CASSEGGTGSQPQHF. In DNA form, the CDR3 reads TGTGCCAGCAGTGAAGGTGGGACAGGGAGTCAGCCCCAGCATTTT. The V gene is TRBV6-1, the J gene TRBJ1-5; 9 bases fit TRBD1. Germline CDR1 reads MNHNS; CDR2 reads SASEGT. V trimming: 1 base; J trimming: 6 bases; junction bases outside the gene matches: 4. This CDR3 has 15 residues.

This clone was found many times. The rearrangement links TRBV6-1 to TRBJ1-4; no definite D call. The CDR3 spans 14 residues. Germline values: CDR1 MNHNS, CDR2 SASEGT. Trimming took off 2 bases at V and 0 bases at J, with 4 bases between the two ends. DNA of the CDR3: TGTGCCAGCAGTGAAAACCCAACTAATGAAAAACTGTTTTTT. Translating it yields CASSENPTNEKLFF.

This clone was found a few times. The CDR3 loop reads CATSTRQGAVNEKLFF. CDR3 bases: TGTGCCACCAGCACTAGACAGGGGGCGGTGAATGAAAAACTGTTTTTT. The chain links TRBV15 to TRBJ1-4; 10 bases map to TRBD1. The CDR3 has 16 residues. The germline V gene has CDR1 LNHNV and CDR2 YYDKDF (reference sequence). V lost 4 bases and J lost 5; bases outside the gene matches: 7.

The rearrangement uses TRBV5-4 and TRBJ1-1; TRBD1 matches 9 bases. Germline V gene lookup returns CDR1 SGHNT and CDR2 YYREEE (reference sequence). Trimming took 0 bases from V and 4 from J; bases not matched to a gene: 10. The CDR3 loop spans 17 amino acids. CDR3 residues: CASSLGPGQGSGTEAFF. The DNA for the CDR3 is TGTGCCAGCAGCTTGGGCCCGGGACAGGGTAGTGGCACTGAAGCTTTCTTT.

The CDR3 protein is CASSLDWSSYEQYF. CDR3 nucleotides: TGTGCCAGCAGCTTAGACTGGAGCTCCTACGAGCAGTACTTC. V gene TRBV7-9 combines with J gene TRBJ2-7, with D unclear. V lost 1 base to trimming and J lost 0 bases, with 7 bases between them. The CDR3 is 14 amino acids. Germline values: CDR1 SEHNR, CDR2 FQNEAQ (reference sequence).

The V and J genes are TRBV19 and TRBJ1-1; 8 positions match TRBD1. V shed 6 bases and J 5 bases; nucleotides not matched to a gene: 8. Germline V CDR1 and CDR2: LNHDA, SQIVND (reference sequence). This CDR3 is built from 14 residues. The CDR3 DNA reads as TGTGCCAGTAGCACGGACAGGGAGATAACTGAAGCTTTCTTT. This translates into CASSTDREITEAFF.

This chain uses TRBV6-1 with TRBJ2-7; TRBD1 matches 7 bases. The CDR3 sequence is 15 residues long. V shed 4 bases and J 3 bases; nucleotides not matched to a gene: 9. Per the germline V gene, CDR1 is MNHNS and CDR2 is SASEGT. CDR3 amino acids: CASSGLTGESYEQYF. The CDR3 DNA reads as TGTGCCAGCAGTGGTCTAACAGGGGAAAGCTACGAGCAGTACTTC.

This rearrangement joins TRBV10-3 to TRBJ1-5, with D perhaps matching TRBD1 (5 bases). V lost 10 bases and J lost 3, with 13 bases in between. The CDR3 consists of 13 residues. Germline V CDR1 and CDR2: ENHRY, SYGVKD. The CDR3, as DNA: TGTGCCACCGCCCAGACAGACAATCAGCCCCAGCATTTT. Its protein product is CATAQTDNQPQHF.

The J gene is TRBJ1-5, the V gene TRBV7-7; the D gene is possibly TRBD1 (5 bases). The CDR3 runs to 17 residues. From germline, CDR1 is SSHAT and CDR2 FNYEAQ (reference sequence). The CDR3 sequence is CASTNGRERDSNQPQHF. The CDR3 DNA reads TGTGCTAGTACCAATGGCAGGGAAAGGGATAGCAATCAGCCCCAGCATTTT.

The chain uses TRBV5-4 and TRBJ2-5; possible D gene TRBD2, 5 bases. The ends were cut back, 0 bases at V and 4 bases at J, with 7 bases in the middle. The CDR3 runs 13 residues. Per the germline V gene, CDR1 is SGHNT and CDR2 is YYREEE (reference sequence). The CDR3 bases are TGTGCCAGCAGCTTGGGGACTCTAGAGACCCAGTACTTC. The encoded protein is CASSLGTLETQYF.

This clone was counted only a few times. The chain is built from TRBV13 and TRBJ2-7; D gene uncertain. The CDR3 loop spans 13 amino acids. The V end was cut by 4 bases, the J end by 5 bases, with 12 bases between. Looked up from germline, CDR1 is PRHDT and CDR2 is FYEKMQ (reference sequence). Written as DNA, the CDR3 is TGTGCCAGCAGCTCCTACTCTATGGACGAGCAGTACTTC. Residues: CASSSYSMDEQYF. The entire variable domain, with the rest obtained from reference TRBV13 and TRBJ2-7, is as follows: AAGVIQSPRHLIKEKRETATLKCYPIPRHDTVYWYQQGPGQDPQFLISFYEKMQSDKGSIPDRFSAQQFSDYHSELNMSSLELGDSALYFCASSSYSMDEQYFGPGTRLTVT.

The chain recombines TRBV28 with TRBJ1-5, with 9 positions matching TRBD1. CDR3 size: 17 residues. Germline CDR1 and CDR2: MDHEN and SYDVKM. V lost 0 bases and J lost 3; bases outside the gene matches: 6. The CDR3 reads CASSLWSGQGLNQPQHF. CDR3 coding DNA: TGTGCCAGCAGTTTATGGTCGGGACAGGGCCTCAATCAGCCCCAGCATTTT.

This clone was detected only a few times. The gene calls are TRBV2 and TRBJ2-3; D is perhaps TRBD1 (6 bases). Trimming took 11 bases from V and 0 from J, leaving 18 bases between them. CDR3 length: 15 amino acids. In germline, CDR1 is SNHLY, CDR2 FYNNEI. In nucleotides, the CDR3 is TGTGCCGGGAAGGAAAGGACAGCTAGCACAGATACGCAGTATTTT. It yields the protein CAGKERTASTDTQYF.

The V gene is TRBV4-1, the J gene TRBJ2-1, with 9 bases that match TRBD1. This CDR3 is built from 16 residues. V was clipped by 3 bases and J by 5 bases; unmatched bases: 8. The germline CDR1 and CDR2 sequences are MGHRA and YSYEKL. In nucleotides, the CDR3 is TGCGCCAGCAGCCAGCCGACAGGGGGATATGACAATGAGCAGTTCTTC. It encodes CASSQPTGGYDNEQFF.

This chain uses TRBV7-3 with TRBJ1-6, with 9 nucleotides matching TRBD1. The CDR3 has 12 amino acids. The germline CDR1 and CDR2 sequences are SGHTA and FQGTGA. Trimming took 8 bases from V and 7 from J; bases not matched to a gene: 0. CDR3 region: CASGTGNSPLHF. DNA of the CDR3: TGTGCCAGCGGGACAGGGAATTCACCCCTCCACTTT. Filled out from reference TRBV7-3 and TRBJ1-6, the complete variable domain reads GAGVSQTPSNKVTEKGKYVELRCDPISGHTALYWYRQSLGQGPEFLIYFQGTGAADDSGLPNDRFFAVRPEGSVSTLKIQRTERGDSAVYLCASGTGNSPLHFGNGTRLTVT.

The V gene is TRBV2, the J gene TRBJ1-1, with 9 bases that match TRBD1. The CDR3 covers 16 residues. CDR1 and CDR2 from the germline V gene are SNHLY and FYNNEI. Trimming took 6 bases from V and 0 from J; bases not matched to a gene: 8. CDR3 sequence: CASSRGTGRMNTEAFF. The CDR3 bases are TGTGCCAGCAGCCGCGGGACAGGGAGAATGAACACTGAAGCTTTCTTT.

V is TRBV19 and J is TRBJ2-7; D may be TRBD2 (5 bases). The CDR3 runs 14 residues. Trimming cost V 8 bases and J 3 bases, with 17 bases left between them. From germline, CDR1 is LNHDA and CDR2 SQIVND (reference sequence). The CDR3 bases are TGTGCCAGTGCCTCCCTCATCGGGGTCTACGAGCAGTACTTC. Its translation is CASASLIGVYEQYF.

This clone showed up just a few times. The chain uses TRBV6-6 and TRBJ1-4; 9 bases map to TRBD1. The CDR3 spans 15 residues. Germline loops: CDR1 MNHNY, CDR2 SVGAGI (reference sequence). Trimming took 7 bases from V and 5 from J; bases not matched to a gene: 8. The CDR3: CASNLGTGLNEKLFF. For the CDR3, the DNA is TGTGCCAGCAACCTAGGGACAGGGCTAAATGAAAAACTGTTTTTT.

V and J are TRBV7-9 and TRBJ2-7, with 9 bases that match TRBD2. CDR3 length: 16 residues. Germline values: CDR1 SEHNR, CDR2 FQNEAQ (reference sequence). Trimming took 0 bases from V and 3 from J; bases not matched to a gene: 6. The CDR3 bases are TGTGCCAGCAGCTTAGCTATGGCTAGCGGGGTCTACGAGCAGTACTTC. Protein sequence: CASSLAMASGVYEQYF.

CDR3 sequence reads: CASSSLGKGAGNEQFF. In nucleotides, the CDR3 is TGTGCCAGCAGCTCTCTTGGCAAGGGCGCGGGCAATGAGCAGTTCTTC. The chain recombines TRBV5-4 with TRBJ2-1, with D maybe TRBD2 (5 bases). Trimming pared 3 bases from V and 6 bases from J, leaving 19 bases between. CDR3 length: 16 residues. Germline V CDR1 and CDR2: SGHNT, YYREEE (reference sequence).

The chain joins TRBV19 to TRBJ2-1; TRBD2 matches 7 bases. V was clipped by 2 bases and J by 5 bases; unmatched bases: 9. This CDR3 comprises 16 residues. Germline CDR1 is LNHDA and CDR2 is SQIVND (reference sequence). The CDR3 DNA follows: TGTGCCAGTAGTATAACGGCGGGAGCGAGACACAATGAGCAGTTCTTC. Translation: CASSITAGARHNEQFF.

The CDR3 sequence is CASWSENQETQYF. CDR3 in DNA: TGTGCCAGCTGGTCGGAGAACCAAGAGACCCAGTACTTC. The chain couples TRBV27 to TRBJ2-5, with D uncertain. Trimming shortened V by 8 bases and J by 0 bases, and 10 bases separated the two germline ends. Germline V lookup: CDR1 MNHEY, CDR2 SMNVEV (reference sequence). CDR3 length equals 13 residues.

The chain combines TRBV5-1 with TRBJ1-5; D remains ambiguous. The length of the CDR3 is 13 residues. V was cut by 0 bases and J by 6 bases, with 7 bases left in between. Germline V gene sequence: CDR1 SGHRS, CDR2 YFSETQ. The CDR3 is CASSLGRGQPQHF. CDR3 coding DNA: TGCGCCAGCAGCTTGGGACGGGGTCAGCCCCAGCATTTT.

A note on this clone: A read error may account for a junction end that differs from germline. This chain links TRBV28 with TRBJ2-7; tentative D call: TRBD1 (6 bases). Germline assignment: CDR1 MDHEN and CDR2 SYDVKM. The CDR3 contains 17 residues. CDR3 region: CAGSLIRSISGANEQYF. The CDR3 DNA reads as TGTGCCGGCAGTCTCATTCGATCTATTTCAGGGGCGAACGAGCAGTACTTC.